The 19 T cell receptor beta chains given below trace back to one sample, sequenced in a study of T-cell memory formation after mild COVID-19. TCRdb independently ran MiXCR on the 5' RACE reads; one entry per CDR3 protein. The sample contains approximately 180,000 distinct CDR3 sequences, approximately 16% of which appear only once. The sequencing input was PBMCs or a T cell subset sorted from them (not recorded which). Every receptor here comes from an adult woman who had mild COVID-19 (a few samples of this study predate the infection). Cell type and time point are not known.

This clonotype was seen a handful of times. The rearrangement uses TRBV18 and TRBJ2-7; no definite D call. Trimming shortened V by 0 bases and J by 2 bases, and 5 bases separated the two germline ends. Germline values: CDR1 KGHSH, CDR2 LQKENI. The CDR3 has 13 residues. The CDR3 loop reads CASSPPGTYEQYF. Written as DNA, the CDR3 is TGTGCCAGCTCACCACCGGGTACCTACGAGCAGTACTTC. Full variable domain (outside the CDR3, taken from reference TRBV18 and TRBJ2-7): NAGVMQNPRHLVRRRGQEARLRCSPMKGHSHVYWYRQLPEEGLKFMVYLQKENIIDESGMPKERFSAEFPKEGPSILRIQQVVRGDSAAYFCASSPPGTYEQYFGPGTRLTVT.

The chain joins TRBV3-1 to TRBJ2-1; TRBD1 aligns across 9 bases. CDR1 is LGHDT, CDR2 YNNKEL, per germline (reference sequence). This CDR3 is 13 amino acids long. With V trimmed by 7 bases and J by 6 bases, 4 bases remained unmatched. As DNA, the CDR3 is TGTGCCAGCACGGGACAGGGAAGCAATGAGCAGTTCTTC. Translated: CASTGQGSNEQFF.

The chain couples TRBV2 to TRBJ2-6; a possible D gene is TRBD1 (5 bases). The CDR3 loop spans 14 amino acids. Germline CDR1 SNHLY, CDR2 FYNNEI. V was shortened by 6 bases and J by 4 bases, with 10 bases between the two germline ends. The CDR3, as DNA: TGTGCCAGCAGGGAATCAGGGGGGGCCAACGTCCTGACTTTC. Amino acid sequence: CASRESGGANVLTF. Variable domain in full (rest from reference TRBV2 and TRBJ2-6): EPEVTQTPSHQVTQMGQEVILRCVPISNHLYFYWYRQILGQKVEFLVSFYNNEISEKSEIFDDQFSVERPDGSNFTLKIRSTKLEDSAMYFCASRESGGANVLTFGAGSRLTVL.

This clonotype appeared a few times. This sequence joins TRBV24-1 and TRBJ2-5; 7 nucleotides align to TRBD1. The J segment lost 7 bases and the V segment lost 3 bases, leaving 4 bases of the junction unmatched. The CDR3 spans 13 residues. Germline V CDR1 and CDR2: KGHDR, SFDVKD. The DNA of the CDR3 is TGTGCCACCAGTGATCCGGGACAGATGACCCAGTACTTC. This translates into CATSDPGQMTQYF.

The J gene is TRBJ2-3, the V gene TRBV11-2, with D unclear. Germline V gives CDR1 SGHAT, CDR2 FQNNGV. This CDR3 comprises 14 residues. V lost 3 bases and J lost 1, with 8 bases in between. This chain's CDR3 is CASSFFGGTDTQYF. CDR3 bases: TGTGCCAGCAGCTTCTTCGGAGGCACAGATACGCAGTATTTT.

In this sample, this clonotype turned up a few times. V usage is TRBV2 and J usage is TRBJ2-1; TRBD1 agrees at 8 bases. Germline assignment: CDR1 SNHLY and CDR2 FYNNEI. V shed 6 bases and J 6 bases; nucleotides not matched to a gene: 4. The CDR3 covers 13 residues. CDR3 sequence reads: CASSGTGPNEQFF. The CDR3 nucleotides are TGTGCCAGCAGCGGGACAGGTCCCAATGAGCAGTTCTTC. Drawing the rest from reference TRBV2 and TRBJ2-1, the complete variable domain is EPEVTQTPSHQVTQMGQEVILRCVPISNHLYFYWYRQILGQKVEFLVSFYNNEISEKSEIFDDQFSVERPDGSNFTLKIRSTKLEDSAMYFCASSGTGPNEQFFGPGTRLTVL.

The rearrangement uses TRBV5-1 and TRBJ2-2; 13 nucleotides align to TRBD2. The CDR3 has 18 amino acids. CDR1 is SGHRS, CDR2 YFSETQ, per germline. The V gene end was trimmed by 4 bases and the J gene end by 1 base; junction bases not matched to a gene: 7. The CDR3 loop is CASSRKTSGGMNTGELFF. CDR3 nucleotides: TGCGCCAGCAGCCGGAAGACTAGCGGGGGGATGAACACCGGGGAGCTGTTTTTT.

This clonotype was seen a handful of times. J is TRBJ2-2 and V is TRBV15; 7 bases align to TRBD1. Germline CDR1 LNHNV, CDR2 YYDKDF (reference sequence). V was pared by 1 base and J by 5 bases, with 4 bases of the junction left unmatched. This CDR3 has 15 residues. In nucleotides, the CDR3 is TGTGCCACCAGCAGAGGAGGGGGCCGGACCGGGGAGCTGTTTTTT. Translating gives CATSRGGGRTGELFF.

The chain combines TRBV6-5 with TRBJ2-1, with TRBD1 as a possible D gene (6 bases). Germline CDR1 MNHEY, CDR2 SVGAGI. Deletions cut 6 bases from V and 6 bases from J, with 18 bases between. The CDR3 runs to 15 residues. DNA for the CDR3: TGTGCCAGCAGCTCAGGGGACACCTTTGGCAATGAGCAGTTCTTC. It codes for CASSSGDTFGNEQFF.

The rearrangement links TRBV9 to TRBJ2-3; possibly TRBD2 for D (6 bases). CDR3 size: 15 residues. Trimming cost V 0 bases and J 1 base, with 9 bases left between them. Germline CDR1 SGDLS, CDR2 YYNGEE. CDR3 nucleotides: TGTGCCAGCAGCGTAGGGCTAGCGCGCACAGATACGCAGTATTTT. Protein product: CASSVGLARTDTQYF.

The V and J genes are TRBV3-1 and TRBJ1-2; D is unclear. The length of the CDR3 is 15 residues. V was cut by 0 bases and J by 0 bases, with 8 bases left in between. Germline CDR1 and CDR2: LGHDT and YNNKEL (reference sequence). CDR3 in amino acids: CASSQDIVTNYGYTF. The CDR3 coding sequence is TGTGCCAGCAGCCAAGATATCGTCACTAACTATGGCTACACCTTC. Complete variable domain (other parts from reference TRBV3-1 and TRBJ1-2): DTAVSQTPKYLVTQMGNDKSIKCEQNLGHDTMYWYKQDSKKFLKIMFSYNNKELIINETVPNRFSPKSPDKAHLNLHINSLELGDSAVYFCASSQDIVTNYGYTFGSGTRLTVV.

The chain combines TRBV24-1 with TRBJ1-1; 7 positions match TRBD1. The CDR3 sequence is 13 residues long. Germline CDR1 reads KGHDR; CDR2 reads SFDVKD. V gave up 3 bases and J gave up 8 bases; unmatched junction bases: 5. The CDR3 spells CATSDQGDREAFF. The CDR3, as DNA: TGTGCCACCAGTGATCAGGGGGACAGAGAAGCTTTCTTT.

The chain carries TRBV24-1 and TRBJ2-1; the D gene is possibly TRBD2 (7 bases). Germline V gives CDR1 KGHDR, CDR2 SFDVKD. V was cut by 1 base and J by 0 bases, with 9 bases left in between. The CDR3 is 16 residues long. In DNA form, the CDR3 reads TGTGCCACCAGTGATTTTGGGGGGGCCTCCTACAATGAGCAGTTCTTC. It is translated as CATSDFGGASYNEQFF.

This clonotype was seen only a few times. The rearrangement links TRBV7-9 to TRBJ1-2, with D perhaps matching TRBD1 (6 bases). Per the germline V gene, CDR1 is SEHNR and CDR2 is FQNEAQ (reference sequence). This CDR3 has 15 amino acids. Trimming shortened V by 1 base and J by 4 bases, and 13 bases separated the two germline ends. CDR3 nucleotide sequence: TGTGCCAGCAGCTTAGGACCGGGACACGTCTATGGCTACACCTTC. The encoded protein is CASSLGPGHVYGYTF.

V gene TRBV5-5 combines with J gene TRBJ1-1, with D possibly matching TRBD1 (6 bases). Germline CDR1 SGHKS, CDR2 YYEKEE (reference sequence). The V and J ends lost 4 bases and 0 bases respectively, with 16 bases between them. The CDR3 is made up of 16 amino acids. The CDR3 nucleotides are TGTGCCAGCAGCGACGCCCGGACAGTCATGAACACTGAAGCTTTCTTT. This gives the protein CASSDARTVMNTEAFF. The complete variable domain, with remaining parts taken from reference TRBV5-5 and TRBJ1-1, reads DAGVTQSPTHLIKTRGQQVTLRCSPISGHKSVSWYQQVLGQGPQFIFQYYEKEERGRGNFPDRFSARQFPNYSSELNVNALLLGDSALYLCASSDARTVMNTEAFFGQGTRLTVV.

This clonotype turned up a few times. The chain is built from TRBV7-2 and TRBJ1-4; D ambiguous. The CDR3 totals 12 residues. Trimming took off 5 bases at V and 8 bases at J, with 9 bases between the two ends. CDR1 SGHTA and CDR2 FQGNSA come from the germline V gene. The CDR3 here is CASSPPREKLFF. DNA for the CDR3: TGTGCCAGCAGCCCACCGCGGGAAAAACTGTTTTTT.

This clonotype was counted between two and nine times. The V gene is TRBV20-1, the J gene TRBJ2-7, with a weak D call TRBD1 (5 bases). The ends were cut back, 0 bases at V and 2 bases at J, with 14 bases in the middle. CDR1 is DFQATT and CDR2 is SNEGSKA in the germline V gene (reference sequence). The CDR3 length is 15 residues. The CDR3 reads CSAREGRRPTYEQYF. CDR3 DNA sequence: TGCAGTGCTAGAGAGGGGCGGAGACCGACCTACGAGCAGTACTTC.

The genes are TRBV5-1 and TRBJ1-1; 9 positions agree with TRBD1. This CDR3 is built from 16 residues. Looked up from germline, CDR1 is SGHRS and CDR2 is YFSETQ. V lost 2 bases to trimming and J lost 0 bases; unmatched junction nucleotides: 5. The CDR3 spells CASSLDRGSMNTEAFF. CDR3 in DNA: TGCGCCAGCAGCTTAGACAGGGGGAGTATGAACACTGAAGCTTTCTTT.

The table lists this clonotype with a few counts. The chain recombines TRBV5-1 with TRBJ2-2; no firm D call. There are 15 residues in the CDR3. CDR1 is SGHRS, CDR2 YFSETQ, per germline. Trimming pared 0 bases from V and 1 base from J, leaving 7 bases between. The CDR3 loop reads CASSLEGLNTGELFF. The DNA for the CDR3 is TGCGCCAGCAGCTTGGAAGGCCTGAACACCGGGGAGCTGTTTTTT. The variable domain in full, with the rest retrieved from reference TRBV5-1 and TRBJ2-2, is KAGVTQTPRYLIKTRGQQVTLSCSPISGHRSVSWYQQTPGQGLQFLFEYFSETQRNKGNFPGRFSGRQFSNSRSEMNVSTLELGDSALYLCASSLEGLNTGELFFGEGSRLTVL.